This TCR beta chain was documented in a study of beta chain features in type 1 diabetes. Study-level points and caveats: More deletions and fewer insertions at VDJ junctions were seen in type 1 diabetes patients. The study left unresolved whether HLA type influences TCRB rearrangement.

Details on this clone: No antigen is known for it.

Isolated RNA was reverse transcribed in full, so expressed TCRB transcripts were sequenced. Sequencing was performed with immunoSEQ multiplex PCR; in TCRdb, only in-frame clones are kept and a portion is missing. The sample has about 350,000 clones, around 19% seen once. J gave up 5 bases and V 5 bases, and 6 bases lay outside the gene matches. The CDR3 is 16 amino acids. Germline V gene sequence: CDR1 SGHTA, CDR2 FQGNSA. The clonotype was recovered from a woman between 18 and 30 years old in good health. Sequencing was carried out using naive CD4+ T cells from blood. V usage is TRBV7-2 and J usage is TRBJ2-5; 15 bases are shared with TRBD2. DNA for the CDR3: TGTGCCAGCAGCCCGGGACTAGCGGGAGGTTATGAGACCCAGTACTTC. The encoded protein is CASSPGLAGGYETQYF.